Shown below are 6 T cell receptor beta chains from a single sample sequenced in a study of circulating and synovial CD4+ cells in juvenile arthritis. Produced via immunoSEQ multiplex PCR; TCRdb's table is partial and in-frame only. The table has thousands of clones, roughly 83% seen once. Sequenced: CD4+ T cells from synovial fluid. These receptors all come from a human donor with juvenile idiopathic arthritis.

V gene TRBV5-1 combines with J gene TRBJ2-5; no clear D gene. The length of the CDR3 is 15 residues. CDR1 is SGHRS and CDR2 is YFSETQ in the germline V gene. Trimming left V 0 bases short and J 3 bases short, with 12 bases between. The CDR3 here is CASSLVGKTEETQYF. For the CDR3, the DNA is TGCGCCAGCAGCTTGGTTGGTAAAACGGAAGAGACCCAGTACTTC.

The CDR3 here is CASRARAGLNTEAFF. In DNA, the CDR3 is TGTGCCAGCAGAGCCCGGGCGGGGTTGAACACTGAAGCTTTCTTT. The chain combines TRBV2 with TRBJ1-1; the D is unclear. This CDR3 comprises 15 residues. Germline values: CDR1 SNHLY, CDR2 FYNNEI. The germline V and J ends were trimmed by 6 bases and 0 bases, with 14 bases remaining between them.

On this clone itself: One end of the junction is discordant with germline, which a read error may explain. Within the sample, other DNA sequences also encode this same CDR3. V gene TRBV7-2 combines with J gene TRBJ1-6; D is ambiguous. This CDR3 region has 16 residues. The germline CDR1 and CDR2 sequences are SGHTA and FQGNSA. The DNA for the CDR3 is TGTGCCAGCAGCTCAATCTGGACGGCGGGTAATTCCCCCCTCCACTTT. Protein sequence: CASSSIWTAGNSPLHF.

The chain recombines TRBV6-6 with TRBJ1-5, with 7 positions matching TRBD1. CDR1 and CDR2 from the germline V gene are MNHNY and SVGAGI (reference sequence). CDR3 length: 16 residues. The V and J ends lost 2 bases and 0 bases, in that order; junction bases with no gene match: 4. This CDR3 is CASSYRGQISNQPQHF. The CDR3 DNA reads as TGTGCCAGCAGTTACAGGGGACAGATTAGCAATCAGCCCCAGCATTTT.

The chain employs TRBV27 and TRBJ2-7; 8 nucleotides align to TRBD2. V was pared by 5 bases and J by 4 bases, with 16 bases of the junction left unmatched. The CDR3 loop spans 17 amino acids. Germline V gene data show CDR1 as MNHEY and CDR2 as SMNVEV (reference sequence). Here the CDR3 DNA reads TGTGCCAGCAGTCCCGATAGGACTAGCAGGGTCCTATACGAGCAGTACTTC. The encoded protein is CASSPDRTSRVLYEQYF.

V usage is TRBV6-1 and J usage is TRBJ2-5, with D uncertain. The germline V and J ends were trimmed by 1 base and 13 bases, with 7 bases remaining between them. CDR3 length equals 10 residues. Germline CDR1 is MNHNS and CDR2 is SASEGT. CDR3 DNA sequence: TGTGCCAGCAGTGAAGAGCTACCGTACTTC. Protein sequence: CASSEELPYF.